The next 14 T cell receptor beta chains were all read from a single sample in a study of blood T cell repertoires in COVID-19. The table came from immunoSEQ multiplex PCR; TCRdb's copy has only in-frame clones and leaves some out. The sample consists of about 54,000 clones, 85% to 90% of them appearing once. The sequenced sample consisted of peripheral blood. The receptors were gathered from a man in his forties with active COVID-19.

The CDR3 region has the DNA TGTGCCAGCAGCTTAGGCCGTACAGGGGGAAGTGAGCTGTTTTTT. Amino acids: CASSLGRTGGSELFF. The chain joins TRBV13 to TRBJ2-2; 8 nucleotides match TRBD1. Germline V gene data show CDR1 as PRHDT and CDR2 as FYEKMQ (reference sequence). V dropped 0 bases and J dropped 11; count of bases not matched to a gene: 8. The CDR3 runs to 15 residues.

The rearrangement joins TRBV7-9 to TRBJ1-1; no clear D. The CDR3 has 14 residues. The germline gives CDR1 SEHNR, CDR2 FQNEAQ (reference sequence). Trimming pared 2 bases from V and 1 base from J, leaving 8 bases between. This CDR3 is CASSLMAGNTEAFF. Written as DNA, the CDR3 is TGTGCCAGCAGCTTAATGGCAGGGAACACTGAAGCTTTCTTT.

The chain has TRBV27 and TRBJ1-2; 10 bases map to TRBD1. With V trimmed by 4 bases and J by 5 bases, 1 base remained unmatched. The CDR3 consists of 13 residues. CDR1 and CDR2 from the germline V gene are MNHEY and SMNVEV (reference sequence). The CDR3 reads CASSSDRGYGYTF. DNA for the CDR3: TGTGCCAGCAGTTCGGACAGGGGGTATGGCTACACCTTC.

The CDR3, as DNA: TGTGCCTGGAGGGAAGGACTAGTTAGGGGCGCCAATGAGCAGTTCTTC. It specifies CAWREGLVRGANEQFF. The chain has TRBV30 and TRBJ2-1, with 7 positions matching TRBD2. The CDR3 extends over 16 amino acids. The germline gives CDR1 GTSNPN, CDR2 SVGIG (reference sequence). J lost 6 bases, V lost 3 bases, and 14 bases had no gene match.

The CDR3 region is CASPGQGNEQFF. The CDR3 bases are TGTGCCAGCCCGGGACAGGGGAATGAGCAGTTCTTC. The rearrangement joins TRBV6-5 to TRBJ2-1; 10 bases fit TRBD1. J gave up 7 bases and V 8 bases, and 2 bases lay outside the gene matches. The CDR3 runs to 12 residues. Germline CDR1 and CDR2: MNHEY and SVGAGI.

The chain is built from TRBV7-2 and TRBJ1-4; no reliable D call. Per the germline V gene, CDR1 is SGHTA and CDR2 is FQGNSA. Trimming cost V 1 base and J 8 bases, with 11 bases left between them. The CDR3 covers 14 residues. CDR3 amino acids: CASSLEGFGEKLFF. The CDR3, as DNA: TGTGCCAGCAGCTTAGAAGGATTCGGGGAAAAACTGTTTTTT.

The sample holds one count of this clone. The chain links TRBV6-4 to TRBJ2-7; 12 bases are a match to TRBD1. After removal of 7 bases from V and 5 bases from J, the junction contained 18 bases not matched to a gene. Looked up from germline, CDR1 is MRHNA and CDR2 is SNTAGT. This CDR3 spans 18 amino acids. The CDR3 DNA follows: TGTGCCAGCACTCCCCGGGGGGGACAGGGGGCCCCCTTCGACGAGCAGTACTTC. This codes for CASTPRGGQGAPFDEQYF.

CDR3 sequence: CASSTGGRRSTGELFF. In DNA, the CDR3 is TGTGCCAGCAGTACTGGCGGGAGGAGGAGCACCGGGGAGCTGTTTTTT. This chain uses TRBV11-2 with TRBJ2-2; 8 positions match TRBD2. The CDR3 consists of 16 residues. V lost 6 bases to trimming and J lost 4 bases; unmatched junction nucleotides: 10. Germline-derived CDR1 and CDR2 are SGHAT and FQNNGV.

The genes are TRBV24-1 and TRBJ2-1; 12 bases agree with TRBD2. CDR1 and CDR2 (germline): KGHDR, SFDVKD. The CDR3 runs to 16 residues. Losses at the gene ends were 4 bases for V and 4 bases for J; bases not matched to a gene: 4. The CDR3 coding sequence is TGTGCCACCAGTGAGCACGGGACTAGCGGGTACAATGAGCAGTTCTTC. This translates into CATSEHGTSGYNEQFF.

The genes are TRBV12-3 or TRBV12-4 and TRBJ2-7, with a weak D call TRBD1 (5 bases). V was pared by 4 bases and J by 3 bases, with 10 bases between. The CDR3 totals 13 residues. CDR3 protein: CASSSGRDYEQYF. The CDR3 DNA is TGTGCCAGCAGTTCGGGCAGGGACTACGAGCAGTACTTC.

J is TRBJ2-2 and V is TRBV5-1; a possible D gene is TRBD1 (5 bases). With 1 base removed from V and 1 base from J, the gap between germline ends came to 8 bases. This CDR3 has 15 amino acids. The V gene's germline CDR1 is SGHRS and CDR2 YFSETQ. The CDR3 nucleotides read TGCGCCAGCAGCTTGAGGCAGGGGAACACCGGGGAGCTGTTTTTT. Translated: CASSLRQGNTGELFF. Filled out from reference TRBV5-1 and TRBJ2-2, the complete variable domain reads KAGVTQTPRYLIKTRGQQVTLSCSPISGHRSVSWYQQTPGQGLQFLFEYFSETQRNKGNFPGRFSGRQFSNSRSEMNVSTLELGDSALYLCASSLRQGNTGELFFGEGSRLTVL.

The V call is TRBV7-8, the J call TRBJ1-1, with 7 bases that match TRBD1. J was trimmed by 1 base and V by 5 bases; bases with no gene match: 4. The V gene's germline CDR1 is SGHVS and CDR2 FQNEAQ. This CDR3 has 14 amino acids. In DNA, the CDR3 is TGTGCCAGCAGCCTCTGGACAGGGAACACTGAAGCTTTCTTT. It codes for CASSLWTGNTEAFF.

There are a few counts of this clone. J is TRBJ1-1 and V is TRBV9, with D unclear. From germline, CDR1 is SGDLS and CDR2 YYNGEE. This CDR3 comprises 15 residues. V dropped 0 bases and J dropped 5 bases, with 14 bases sitting between them. The CDR3 DNA reads as TGTGCCAGCAGCGTAGAATCGGGTTTCGGAACTGAAGCTTTCTTT. Translation: CASSVESGFGTEAFF.

The V and J genes are TRBV7-2 and TRBJ2-1, with 14 bases lining up with TRBD2. The CDR3 length is 16 residues. Per the germline V gene, CDR1 is SGHTA and CDR2 is FQGNSA. J gave up 5 bases and V 5 bases, and 5 bases lay outside the gene matches. Here the CDR3 reads CASSPTSGRANNEQFF. The CDR3, as DNA: TGTGCCAGCAGCCCGACTAGCGGGAGGGCCAACAATGAGCAGTTCTTC. The variable domain in full, with the rest retrieved from reference TRBV7-2 and TRBJ2-1, is GAGVSQSPSNKVTEKGKDVELRCDPISGHTALYWYRQSLGQGLEFLIYFQGNSAPDKSGLPSDRFSAERTGGSVSTLTIQRTQQEDSAVYLCASSPTSGRANNEQFFGPGTRLTVL.